This TCR beta chain was sequenced during a study of T cells in women clearing cervical HPV infection. Profiling relied on immunoSEQ multiplex PCR, and the TCRdb table lists in-frame clones only, not all of them. The listing records fewer than 25,000 clones. The receptor's source is a woman between 18 and 75 years old with a cervical HPV16 infection that either progressed to CIN3+ or cleared (not recorded which). Material for sequencing was blood buffy coat.

CDR3 region: CSAPDFSGGAMETQYF. The CDR3 bases that were read are TGCAGTGCACCAGACTTTAGCGGGGGGGCCATGGAGACG. V usage is TRBV20-1 and J usage is TRBJ2-3; 11 bases align to TRBD2. The CDR3 is cut off 3 residues early in the read; its end comes from the germline J gene. The CDR3 spans 16 residues. From germline, CDR1 is DFQATT and CDR2 SNEGSKA (reference sequence).